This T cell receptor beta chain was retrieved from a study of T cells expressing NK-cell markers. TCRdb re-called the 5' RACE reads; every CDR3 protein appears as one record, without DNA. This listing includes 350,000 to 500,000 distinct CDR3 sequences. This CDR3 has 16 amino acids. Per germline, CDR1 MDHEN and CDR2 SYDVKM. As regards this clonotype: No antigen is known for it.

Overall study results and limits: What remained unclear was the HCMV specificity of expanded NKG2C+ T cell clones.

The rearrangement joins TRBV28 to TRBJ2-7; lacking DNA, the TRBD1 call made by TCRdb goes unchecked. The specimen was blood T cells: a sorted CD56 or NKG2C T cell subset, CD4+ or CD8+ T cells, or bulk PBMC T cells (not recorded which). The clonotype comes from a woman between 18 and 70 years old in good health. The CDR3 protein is CASSFGTPGGAYEQYF. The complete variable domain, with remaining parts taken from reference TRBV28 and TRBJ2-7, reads DVKVTQSSRYLVKRTGEKVFLECVQDMDHENMFWYRQDPGLGLRLIYFSYDVKMKEKGDIPEGYSVSREKKERFSLILESASTNQTSMYLCASSFGTPGGAYEQYFGPGTRLTVT.